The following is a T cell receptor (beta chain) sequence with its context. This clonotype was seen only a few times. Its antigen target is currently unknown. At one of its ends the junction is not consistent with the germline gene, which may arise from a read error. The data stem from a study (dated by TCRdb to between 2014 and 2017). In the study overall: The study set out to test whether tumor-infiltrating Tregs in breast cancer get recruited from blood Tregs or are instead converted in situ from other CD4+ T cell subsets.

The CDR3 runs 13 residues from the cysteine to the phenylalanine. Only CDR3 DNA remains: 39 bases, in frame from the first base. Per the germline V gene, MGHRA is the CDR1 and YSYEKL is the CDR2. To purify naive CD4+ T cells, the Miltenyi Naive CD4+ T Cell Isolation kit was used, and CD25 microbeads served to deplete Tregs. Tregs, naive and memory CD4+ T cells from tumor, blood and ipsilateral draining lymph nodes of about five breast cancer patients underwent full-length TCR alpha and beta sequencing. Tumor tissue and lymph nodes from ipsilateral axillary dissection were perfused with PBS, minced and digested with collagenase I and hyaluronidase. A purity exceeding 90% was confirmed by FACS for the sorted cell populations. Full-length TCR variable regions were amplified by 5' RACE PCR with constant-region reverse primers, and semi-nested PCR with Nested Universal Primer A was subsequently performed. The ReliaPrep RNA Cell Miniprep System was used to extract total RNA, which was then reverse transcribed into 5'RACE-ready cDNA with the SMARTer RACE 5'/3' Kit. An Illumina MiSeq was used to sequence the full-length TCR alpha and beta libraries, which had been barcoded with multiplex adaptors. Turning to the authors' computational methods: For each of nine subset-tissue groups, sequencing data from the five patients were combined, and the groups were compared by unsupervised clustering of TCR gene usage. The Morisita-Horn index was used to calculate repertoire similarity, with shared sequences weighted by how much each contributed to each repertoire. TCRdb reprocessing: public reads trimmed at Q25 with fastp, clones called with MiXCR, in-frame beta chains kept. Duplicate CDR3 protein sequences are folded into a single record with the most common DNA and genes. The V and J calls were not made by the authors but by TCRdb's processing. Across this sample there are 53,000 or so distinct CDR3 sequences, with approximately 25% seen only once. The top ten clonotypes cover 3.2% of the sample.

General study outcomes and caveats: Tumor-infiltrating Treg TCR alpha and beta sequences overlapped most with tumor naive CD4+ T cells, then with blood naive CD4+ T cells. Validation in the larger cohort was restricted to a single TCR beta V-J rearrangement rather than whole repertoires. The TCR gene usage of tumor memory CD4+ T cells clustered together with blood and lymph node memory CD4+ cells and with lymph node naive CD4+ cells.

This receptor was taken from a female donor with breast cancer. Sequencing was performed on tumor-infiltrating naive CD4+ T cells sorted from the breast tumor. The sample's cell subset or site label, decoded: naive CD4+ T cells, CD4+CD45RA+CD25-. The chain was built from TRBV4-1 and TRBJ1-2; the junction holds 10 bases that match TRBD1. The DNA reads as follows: TGTGCCAGCAGCCCGACAGGGGGCAATGGCTACACCTTC. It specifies CASSPTGGNGYTF.